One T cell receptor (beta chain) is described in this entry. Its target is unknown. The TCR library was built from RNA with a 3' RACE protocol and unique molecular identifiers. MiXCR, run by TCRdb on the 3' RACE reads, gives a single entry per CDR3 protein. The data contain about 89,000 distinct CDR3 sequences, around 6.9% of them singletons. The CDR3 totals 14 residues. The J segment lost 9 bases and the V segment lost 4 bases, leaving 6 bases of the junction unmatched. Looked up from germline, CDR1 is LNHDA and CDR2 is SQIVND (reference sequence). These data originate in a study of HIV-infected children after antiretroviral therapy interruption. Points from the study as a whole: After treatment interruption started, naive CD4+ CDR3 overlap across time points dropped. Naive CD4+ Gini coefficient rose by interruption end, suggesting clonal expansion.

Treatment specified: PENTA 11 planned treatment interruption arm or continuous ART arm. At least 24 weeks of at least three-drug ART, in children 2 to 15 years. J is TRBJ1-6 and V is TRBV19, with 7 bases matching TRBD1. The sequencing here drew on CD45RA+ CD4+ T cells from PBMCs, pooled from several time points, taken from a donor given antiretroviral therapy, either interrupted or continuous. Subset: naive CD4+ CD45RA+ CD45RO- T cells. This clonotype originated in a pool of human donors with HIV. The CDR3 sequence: CASSTVRGPSPLHF. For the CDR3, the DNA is TGTGCCAGTAGTACTGTGAGGGGGCCTTCACCCCTCCACTTT. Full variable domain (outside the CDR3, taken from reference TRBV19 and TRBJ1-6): DGGITQSPKYLFRKEGQNVTLSCEQNLNHDAMYWYRQDPGQGLRLIYYSQIVNDFQKGDIAEGYSVSREKKESFPLTVTSAQKNPTAFYLCASSTVRGPSPLHFGNGTRLTVT.